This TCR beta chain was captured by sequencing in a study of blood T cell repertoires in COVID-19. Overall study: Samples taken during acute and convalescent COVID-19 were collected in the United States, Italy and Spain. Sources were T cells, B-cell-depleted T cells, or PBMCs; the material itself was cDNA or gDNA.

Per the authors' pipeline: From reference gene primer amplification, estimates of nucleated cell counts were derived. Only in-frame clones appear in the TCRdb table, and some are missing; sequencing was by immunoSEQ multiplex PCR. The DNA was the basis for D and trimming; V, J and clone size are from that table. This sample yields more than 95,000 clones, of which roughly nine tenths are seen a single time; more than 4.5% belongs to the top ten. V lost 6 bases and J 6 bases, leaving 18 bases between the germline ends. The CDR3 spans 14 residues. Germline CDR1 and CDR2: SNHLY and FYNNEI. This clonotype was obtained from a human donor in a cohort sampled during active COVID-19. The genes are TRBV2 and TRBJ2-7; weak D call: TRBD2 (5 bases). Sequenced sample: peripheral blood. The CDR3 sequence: CASSIKVEAVEQYF. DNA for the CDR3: TGTGCCAGCAGCATCAAGGTGGAGGCGGTCGAGCAGTACTTC.